This T cell receptor (beta chain) was identified during a study of blood T cell repertoires in COVID-19. Study in general: T cells, B-cell-depleted T cells, or PBMCs supplied cDNA or gDNA.

Repertoires were generated with immunoSEQ multiplex PCR, while TCRdb's copy carries only in-frame clones and drops some. The profile covers about 200,000 clones, with 80% appearing a single time and approximately 7.4% taken by the ten largest. Trimming removed 8 bases at V and 1 base at J, with 16 bases between. From germline, CDR1 is MDHEN and CDR2 SYDVKM. This CDR3 is built from 15 residues. V and J are TRBV28 and TRBJ2-3; possible D gene TRBD1, 6 bases. Sample: PBMCs or T cells enriched from blood (not recorded which). The TCR was taken from a woman aged 40 to 50 with acute COVID-19. The CDR3 region has the DNA TGTGCCAGCTCTCAAGTCGCAGGGGGCACAGATACGCAGTATTTT. This sequence encodes CASSQVAGGTDTQYF.